Reported below is one TCR beta chain. Its antigen is not known. Doses given second, at about 4 or about 12 weeks, were pooled. Profiled with immunoSEQ multiplex PCR; TCRdb holds only in-frame clones, not every one. The data contain some 150,000 clones, more than 80% of them singletons. The V gene's germline CDR1 is LGHDT and CDR2 YNNKEL (reference sequence). Trimming stripped 3 bases from V and 3 bases from J, with 11 bases between. The CDR3 is 14 residues long. The sample belongs to a study of T cell responses to AZD1222 COVID-19 vaccine. General observations from the study: Clonal diversity was possibly underestimated, and the donors were mostly white British, with more females.

The sequenced sample was peripheral blood, obtained 28 days after the second AZD1222 dose. The rearrangement uses TRBV3-1 (or the pseudogene TRBV3-2) and TRBJ2-5; D perhaps matches TRBD2 (6 bases). The receptor comes from an adult who received the AZD1222 COVID-19 vaccine. The CDR3 is CASSHPGVKETQYF. In DNA, the CDR3 is TGTGCCAGCAGCCATCCGGGAGTCAAAGAGACCCAGTACTTC.